A selection of T cell receptor beta chains follows, all from one sample in a study of blood T cell repertoires in COVID-19. Assay used: immunoSEQ multiplex PCR; TCRdb lists only in-frame clones, some missing. Here the sample spans 180,000 or so clones, roughly 88% being singletons. Sequencing was done on a sample of peripheral blood. Every receptor here comes from a man in his 60s with acute or convalescent COVID-19. The conserved cysteine and the conserved F or W are not part of the CDR3 here. The D gene is left open where the match is weak.

>TRBD1|TRBV18
ASSGTGGRNTEAF
>.|TRBV28
ASSLGGRLRTDTQY
>.|TRBV10-2
ASSGGDEKLF
>TRBD1|TRBV28
ASLTGASGANVLT
>.|TRBV6-5
ASSYSPGNTLH
>TRBD1|TRBV28
ASRGQGEGGYT
>TRBD2|TRBV11-2
ASSLGPSGTIPEQY
>.|TRBV28
ASTLRAGWGNTIY
>TRBD1|TRBV27
ASSLLQGVTRYEQY
>TRBD1|TRBV4-2
ASSQVSGTGFDEQF
>TRBD1|TRBV29-1
SVEGQGEGNTIY
>TRBD2|TRBV2
ASSEKEREGQEQY
>.|TRBV30
AWSHPGGRAGGYT
>TRBD2|TRBV7-9
ASSNPGLAGGAYNEQF
>.|TRBV10-3
AISARPGYHAMLQETQY
>.|TRBV29-1
SVGGLSSGANVLT
>TRBD1|TRBV27
ASSPHRDRAGNTIY
>TRBD1|TRBV19
ASRRTGTGNTIY
>TRBD2|TRBV27
ASSLLGSGRVFNEQF
>.|TRBV27
ASSRGGYEQY
>TRBD1|TRBV5-1
ASSQTGYNEQF
>.|TRBV6-1
ASSEATTPRETQY
>TRBD1|TRBV7-2
ASSLAAQGRHNEQF
>TRBD2|TRBV25-1
ASSEPQAGTQF
>.|TRBV19
ASAPGEFYGYT
>TRBD2|TRBV2
ASRTSPYNEQF
>.|TRBV19
ATRSGHSYNEQF
>TRBD1|TRBV30
AFWTGLNTEAF
>TRBD2|TRBV11-2
ASSLEGGTARSSYNEQF
>.|TRBV2
ASRQGSTGELF
>TRBD2|TRBV7-2
ASSIAASGPTYEQY
>TRBD2|TRBV5-1
ASSSSGTIYEQY
>TRBD1|TRBV5-5
ASSPQQGRGPEKLF
>TRBD1|TRBV10-3
AISERDRTSGNTIY
>TRBD2|TRBV5-6
ASSQRTSGGYNEQF
>.|TRBV5-1
ASSLVPEDEQY
>TRBD2|TRBV6-4
ARKTSVGQY
>TRBD1|TRBV11-2
ASSLRTGYPYNEQF
>.|TRBV27
ASSLSTGGGREAF
>TRBD2|TRBV28
ASSLRLAGGNGELF
>TRBD2|TRBV19
ASSKYGTSGTSEQY
>.|TRBV9
ASSLGDEYLSYEQY
>.|TRBV25-1
ASSTLPNEQF
>.|TRBV19
ATLDSDEKLF
>TRBD2|TRBV19
ASSPSGLAGSYNEQF
>.|TRBV4-3
ASSQDAVSAGNTIY
>TRBD1|TRBV19
ASSPTGRSEAF